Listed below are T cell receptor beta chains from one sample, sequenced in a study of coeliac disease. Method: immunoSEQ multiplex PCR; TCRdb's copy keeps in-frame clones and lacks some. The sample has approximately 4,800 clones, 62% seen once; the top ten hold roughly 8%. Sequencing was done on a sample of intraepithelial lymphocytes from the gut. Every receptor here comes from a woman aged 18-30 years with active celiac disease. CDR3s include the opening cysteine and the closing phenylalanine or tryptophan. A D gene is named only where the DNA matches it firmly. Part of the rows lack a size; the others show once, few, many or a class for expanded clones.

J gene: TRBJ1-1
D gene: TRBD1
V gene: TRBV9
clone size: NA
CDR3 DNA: TGTGCCAGCAGCCCTAGGACAGGGAGGAACACTGAAGCTTTCTTT
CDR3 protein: CASSPRTGRNTEAFF

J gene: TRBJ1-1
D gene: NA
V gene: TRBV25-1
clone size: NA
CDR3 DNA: TGTGCCAGCAGTGGATCTTCTACAGGGCTAATTGAAGCTTTCTTT
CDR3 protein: CASSGSSTGLIEAFF

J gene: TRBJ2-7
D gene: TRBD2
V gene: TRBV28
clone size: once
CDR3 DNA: TGTGCCAGCAGTTTAGGGACTAGCGGGTACGAGCAGTACTTC
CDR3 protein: CASSLGTSGYEQYF

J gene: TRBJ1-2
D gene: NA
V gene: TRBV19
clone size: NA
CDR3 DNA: TGTGCCAGTAGTATGACGGAGAATTATGGCTACACCTTC
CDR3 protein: CASSMTENYGYTF

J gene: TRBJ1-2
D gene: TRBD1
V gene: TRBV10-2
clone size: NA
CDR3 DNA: TGCGCCAGCAGGTTTCGGGACAGGCTAGGAGGCTACACCTTC
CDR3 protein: CASRFRDRLGGYTF

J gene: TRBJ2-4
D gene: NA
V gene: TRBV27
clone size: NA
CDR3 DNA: TGTGCCAGCAGTTTAGGTGCGGCCGAAGCCAAAAACATTCAGTACTTC
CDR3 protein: CASSLGAAEAKNIQYF

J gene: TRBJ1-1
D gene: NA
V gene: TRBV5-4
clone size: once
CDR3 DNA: TGTGCCAGCAGCCCCAACCCTAGACGTTGGAACACTGAAGCTTTCTTT
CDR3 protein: CASSPNPRRWNTEAFF

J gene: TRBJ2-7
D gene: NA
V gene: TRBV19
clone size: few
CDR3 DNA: TGTGCCAGTAGTATGTGGGACTCCTCCTACGAGCAGTACTTC
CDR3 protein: CASSMWDSSYEQYF

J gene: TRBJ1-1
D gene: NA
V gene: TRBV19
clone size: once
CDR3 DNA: TGTGCCAGTAGTATAGGGGAGATGAACACTGAAGCTTTCTTT
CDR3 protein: CASSIGEMNTEAFF

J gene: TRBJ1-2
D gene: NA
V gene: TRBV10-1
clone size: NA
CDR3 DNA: TGCGCCAGCAATTCTAGAACAGGCTATGGCTACACCTTC
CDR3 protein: CASNSRTGYGYTF

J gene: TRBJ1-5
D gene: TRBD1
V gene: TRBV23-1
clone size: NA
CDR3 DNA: TGCGCCAGCAGTCTACGGATGGGGGAGGACAGGGAAAATCAGCCCCAGCATTTT
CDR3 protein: CASSLRMGEDRENQPQHF

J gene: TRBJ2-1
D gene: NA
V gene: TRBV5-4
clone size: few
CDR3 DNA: TGTGCCAGCAGCTTCTCAGGGTGGAATGAGCAGTTCTTC
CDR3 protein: CASSFSGWNEQFF

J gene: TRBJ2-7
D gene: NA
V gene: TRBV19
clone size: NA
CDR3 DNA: TGTGCCAGTAGTATAGGGCCCCTCTACGAGCAGTACTTC
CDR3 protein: CASSIGPLYEQYF

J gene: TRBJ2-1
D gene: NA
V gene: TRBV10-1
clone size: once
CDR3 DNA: TGCGCCAGCAGTAAAAGACAGAGCTCCTACAATGAGCAGTTCTTC
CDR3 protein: CASSKRQSSYNEQFF

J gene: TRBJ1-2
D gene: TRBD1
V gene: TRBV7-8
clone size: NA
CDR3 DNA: TGTGCCAGCAGACCCGGGACAGGGGACTATGGCCACACCTTC
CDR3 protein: CASRPGTGDYGHTF

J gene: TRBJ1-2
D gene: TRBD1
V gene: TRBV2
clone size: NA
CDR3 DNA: TGTGCCAGCAGTGCCGGGACAGGGTCAGACTATGGCTACACCTTC
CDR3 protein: CASSAGTGSDYGYTF

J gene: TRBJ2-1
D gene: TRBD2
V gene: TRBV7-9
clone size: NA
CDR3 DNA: TGTGCCAGCAGCTTTTGGCGGGAGGGTCGGGGTGAGCAGTTCTTC
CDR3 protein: CASSFWREGRGEQFF

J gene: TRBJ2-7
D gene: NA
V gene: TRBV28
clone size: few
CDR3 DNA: TGTGCCAGCTCTACCTACGAGCAGTACTTC
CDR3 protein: CASSTYEQYF

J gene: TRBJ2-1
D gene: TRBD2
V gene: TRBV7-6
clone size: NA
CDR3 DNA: TGTGCCAGCAGCTTAGGGACTAGAGGTGACAATGAGCAGTTCTTC
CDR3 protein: CASSLGTRGDNEQFF

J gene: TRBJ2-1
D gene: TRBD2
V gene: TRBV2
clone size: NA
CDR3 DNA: TGTGCCAGCAGCCTTTCGCGGGGGGGCGTTGACAATGAGCAGTTCTTC
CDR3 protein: CASSLSRGGVDNEQFF

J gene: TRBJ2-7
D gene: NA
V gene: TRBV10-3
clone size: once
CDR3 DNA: TGTGCCATCAGAAGAGGGGGGGGGCCCCAGGGCTACGAGCAGTACTTC
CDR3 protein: CAIRRGGGPQGYEQYF

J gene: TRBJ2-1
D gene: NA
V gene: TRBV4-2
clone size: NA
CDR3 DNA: TGTGCCAGCAGTTCTCTCGTCTCGAATGAGCAGTTCTTC
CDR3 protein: CASSSLVSNEQFF

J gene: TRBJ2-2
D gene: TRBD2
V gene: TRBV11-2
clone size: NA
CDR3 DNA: TGTGCCAGCAGCTTAAAAGAGCGGGGACTAAGGACCGGGGAGCTGTTTTTT
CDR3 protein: CASSLKERGLRTGELFF

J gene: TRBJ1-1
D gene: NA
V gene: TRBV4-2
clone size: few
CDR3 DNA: TGTGCCAGCAGCCGATCCAAGGACTCTGAAGCTTTCTTT
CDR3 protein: CASSRSKDSEAFF

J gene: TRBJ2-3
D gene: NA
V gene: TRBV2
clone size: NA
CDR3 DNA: TGTGCCAGCACCACGATAGAGGGCGCTAGCGCAGATACGCAGTATTTT
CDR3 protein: CASTTIEGASADTQYF

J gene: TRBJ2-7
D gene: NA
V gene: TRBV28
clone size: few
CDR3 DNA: TGTGCCAGCACAATTTTTGGAACCGAGCGTTCCTACGAGCAGTACTTC
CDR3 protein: CASTIFGTERSYEQYF

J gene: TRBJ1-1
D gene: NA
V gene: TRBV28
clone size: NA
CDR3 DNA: TGTGCCAGCAGTAAACAGATTAACACTGAAGCTTTCTTT
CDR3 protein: CASSKQINTEAFF

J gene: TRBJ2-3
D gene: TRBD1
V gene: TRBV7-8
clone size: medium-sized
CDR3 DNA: TGTGCCAGCAGTTCACAGGGGGCTAGCACAGATACGCAGTATTTT
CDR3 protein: CASSSQGASTDTQYF

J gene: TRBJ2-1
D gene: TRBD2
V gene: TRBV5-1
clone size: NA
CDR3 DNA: TGCGCCAGCTCTGGGACTAGCGGACTCAATGAGCAGTTCTTC
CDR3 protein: CASSGTSGLNEQFF

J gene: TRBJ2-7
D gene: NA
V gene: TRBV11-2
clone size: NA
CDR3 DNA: TGTGCCAGCAGCTTGGGCGGGTATAGCTCCTACGAGCAGTACTTC
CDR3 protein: CASSLGGYSSYEQYF

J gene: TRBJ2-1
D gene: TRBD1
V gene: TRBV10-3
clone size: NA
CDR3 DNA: TGTGCCCTACGTCGATCTACAGGGGACTCCTACAATGAGCAGTTCTTC
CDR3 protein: CALRRSTGDSYNEQFF

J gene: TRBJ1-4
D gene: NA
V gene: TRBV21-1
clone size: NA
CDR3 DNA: TGTGCCAGCAGCAACCTTGTGCAGTCAACTAATGAAAAACTGTTTTTT
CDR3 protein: CASSNLVQSTNEKLFF

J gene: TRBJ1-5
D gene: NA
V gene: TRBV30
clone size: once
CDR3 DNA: TGTGCCTGGAGTCCCCCGCAGGGCAGTCAGCCCCAGCATTTT
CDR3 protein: CAWSPPQGSQPQHF

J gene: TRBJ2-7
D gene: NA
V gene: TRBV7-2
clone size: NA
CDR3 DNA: TGTGCCAGCAGCTTCTATCCCGGGAGCTCCTACGAGCAGTACTTC
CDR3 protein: CASSFYPGSSYEQYF

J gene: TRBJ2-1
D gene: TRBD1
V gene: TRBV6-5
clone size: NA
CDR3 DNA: TGTGCCAGCAGCCGCGGACAGGGGTTTTACAATGAGCAGTTCTTC
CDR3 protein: CASSRGQGFYNEQFF

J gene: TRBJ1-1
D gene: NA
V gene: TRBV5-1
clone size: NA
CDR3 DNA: TGCGCCAGCAGCCTGCAGGGAAGTACTGAAGCTTTCTTT
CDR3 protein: CASSLQGSTEAFF

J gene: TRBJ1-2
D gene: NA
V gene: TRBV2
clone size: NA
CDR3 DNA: TGTGCCAGCATGAAGGACACCCTCTATGGCTACACCTTC
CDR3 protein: CASMKDTLYGYTF

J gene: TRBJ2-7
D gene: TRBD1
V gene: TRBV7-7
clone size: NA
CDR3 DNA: TGTGCCAGCAGCTATGGGACAGGTGGGACGGGCGAGCAGTACTTC
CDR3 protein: CASSYGTGGTGEQYF

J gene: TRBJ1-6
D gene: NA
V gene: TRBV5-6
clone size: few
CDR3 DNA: TGTGCCAGCAGCTTTCAGGCCCGAGGGAACTCACCCCTCCACTTT
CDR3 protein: CASSFQARGNSPLHF

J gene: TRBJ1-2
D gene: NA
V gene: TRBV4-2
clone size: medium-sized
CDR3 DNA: TGTGCCAGCAGCCACTTTAAGACTGCTAGCTATGGCTACACCTTC
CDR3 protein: CASSHFKTASYGYTF

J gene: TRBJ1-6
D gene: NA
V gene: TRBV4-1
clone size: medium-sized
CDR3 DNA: TGCGCCAGCAGCCCATTGAGAGGTTCACCCCTCCACTTT
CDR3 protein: CASSPLRGSPLHF

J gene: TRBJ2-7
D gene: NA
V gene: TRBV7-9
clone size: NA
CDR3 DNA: TGTGCCAGCAGCGGAATAGCCCCGAGCTCCTACGAGCAGTACTTC
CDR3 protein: CASSGIAPSSYEQYF

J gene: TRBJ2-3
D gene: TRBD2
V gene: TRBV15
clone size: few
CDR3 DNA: TGTGCCACCAGCAGGACTAGCGGGGGGGCAGATACGCAGTATTTT
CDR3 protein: CATSRTSGGADTQYF

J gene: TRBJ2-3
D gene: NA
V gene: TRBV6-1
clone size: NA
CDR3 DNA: TGTGCCAGCAGTGAGGGTGGAGGTGCTAGCACAGATACGCAGTATTTT
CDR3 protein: CASSEGGGASTDTQYF

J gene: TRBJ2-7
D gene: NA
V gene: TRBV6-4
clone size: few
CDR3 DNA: TGTGCCAGCAGTGACTCGTCTAGACAACCCCGGGAAGAGCAGTACTTC
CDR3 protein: CASSDSSRQPREEQYF

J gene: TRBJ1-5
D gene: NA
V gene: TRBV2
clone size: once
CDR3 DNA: TGTGCCAGCAGTGATGGAGACGGTTATTTTTCTTATAGCAATCAGCCCCAGCATTTT
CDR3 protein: CASSDGDGYFSYSNQPQHF

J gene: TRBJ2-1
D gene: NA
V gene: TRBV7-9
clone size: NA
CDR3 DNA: TGTGCCAGCAGCTTAAGACCGTCTAGCTCCTACAATGAGCAGTTCTTC
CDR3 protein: CASSLRPSSSYNEQFF

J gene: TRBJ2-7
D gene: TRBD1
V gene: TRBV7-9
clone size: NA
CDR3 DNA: TGTGCCAGCAGCCCTAACAGGGGTTTCTCCTACGAGCAGTACTTC
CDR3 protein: CASSPNRGFSYEQYF

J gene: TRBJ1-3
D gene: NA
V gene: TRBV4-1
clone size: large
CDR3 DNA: TGCGCCAGCAGCCAAGGGTCAGGGGCTGGAAACACCATATATTTT
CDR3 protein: CASSQGSGAGNTIYF